The T cell receptor beta chain under discussion was sequenced for a study of T cell responses to AZD1222 COVID-19 vaccine. Findings of the study overall: Clonal diversity may have been underestimated, and the donors were mostly white British, with more females than males. Repertoires were sampled only after the peak T cell response. Across the whole spike, CD4 TCRs peaked at regions 160-218 and 743-854.

Method: immunoSEQ multiplex PCR; TCRdb's copy keeps in-frame clones and lacks some. The table records about 110,000 clones, 86% of them present only once. To note about this clone: The antigen is unknown.

This CDR3 contains 15 residues. Germline V gene lookup returns CDR1 KGHSH and CDR2 LQKENI. V gave up 4 bases and J gave up 2 bases; unmatched junction bases: 6. The clonotype originates from an adult in good health. The V and J genes are TRBV18 and TRBJ2-7; 9 nucleotides align to TRBD2. The material was peripheral blood, obtained on day 0 of AZD1222 vaccination. The CDR3 reads CASSLTGTSPYEQYF. DNA of the CDR3: TGTGCCAGCTCACTAACCGGGACTAGCCCCTACGAGCAGTACTTC.